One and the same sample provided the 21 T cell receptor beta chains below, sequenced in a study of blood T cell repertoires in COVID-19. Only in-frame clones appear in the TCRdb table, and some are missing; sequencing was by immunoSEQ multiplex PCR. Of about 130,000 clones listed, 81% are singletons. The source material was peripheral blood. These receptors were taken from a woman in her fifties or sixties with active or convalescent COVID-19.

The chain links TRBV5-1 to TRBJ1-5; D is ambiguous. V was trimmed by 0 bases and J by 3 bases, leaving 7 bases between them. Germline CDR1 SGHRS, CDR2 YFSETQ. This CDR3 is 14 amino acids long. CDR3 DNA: TGCGCCAGCAGCTTGGACGGGTTCAATCAGCCCCAGCATTTT. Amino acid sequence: CASSLDGFNQPQHF.

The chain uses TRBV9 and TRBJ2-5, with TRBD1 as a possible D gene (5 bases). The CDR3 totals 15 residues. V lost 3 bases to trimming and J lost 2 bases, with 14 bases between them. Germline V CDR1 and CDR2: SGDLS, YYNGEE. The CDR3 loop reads CASSGTTGSQETQYF. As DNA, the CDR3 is TGTGCCAGCAGCGGTACAACAGGATCTCAAGAGACCCAGTACTTC.

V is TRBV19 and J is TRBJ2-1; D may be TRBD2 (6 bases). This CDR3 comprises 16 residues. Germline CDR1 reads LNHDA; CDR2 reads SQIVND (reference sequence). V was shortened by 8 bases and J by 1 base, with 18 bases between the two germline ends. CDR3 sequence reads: CASHGRDSQSYNEQFF. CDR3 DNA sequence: TGTGCCAGTCACGGGCGGGACTCCCAATCCTACAATGAGCAGTTCTTC.

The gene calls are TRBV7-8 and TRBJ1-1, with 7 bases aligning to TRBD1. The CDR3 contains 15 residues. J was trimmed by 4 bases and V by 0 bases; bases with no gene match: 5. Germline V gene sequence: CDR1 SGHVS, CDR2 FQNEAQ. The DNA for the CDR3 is TGTGCCAGCAGCTTAGCCGCCAGGGGGACCACTGAAGCTTTCTTT. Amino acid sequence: CASSLAARGTTEAFF.

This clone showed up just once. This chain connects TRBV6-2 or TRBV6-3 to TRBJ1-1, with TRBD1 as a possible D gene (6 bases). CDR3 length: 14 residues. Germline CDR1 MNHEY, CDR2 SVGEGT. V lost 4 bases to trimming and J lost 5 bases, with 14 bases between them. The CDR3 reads CASSLLGQLTEAFF. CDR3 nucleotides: TGTGCCAGCAGTTTATTAGGACAGCTAACTGAAGCTTTCTTT.

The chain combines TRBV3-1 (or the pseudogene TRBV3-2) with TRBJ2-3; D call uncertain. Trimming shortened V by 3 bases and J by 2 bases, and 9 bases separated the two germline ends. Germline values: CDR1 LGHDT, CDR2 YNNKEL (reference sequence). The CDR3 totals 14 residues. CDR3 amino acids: CASSQSIITDTQYF. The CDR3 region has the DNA TGTGCCAGCAGCCAGTCTATAATCACAGATACGCAGTATTTT.

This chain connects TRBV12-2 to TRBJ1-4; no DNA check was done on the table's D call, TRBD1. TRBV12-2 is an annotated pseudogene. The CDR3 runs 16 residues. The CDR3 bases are TGTGCAAGTCGCTTAGCACGTGACAGGGATAATGAAAAACTGTTTTTT. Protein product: CASRLARDRDNEKLFF.

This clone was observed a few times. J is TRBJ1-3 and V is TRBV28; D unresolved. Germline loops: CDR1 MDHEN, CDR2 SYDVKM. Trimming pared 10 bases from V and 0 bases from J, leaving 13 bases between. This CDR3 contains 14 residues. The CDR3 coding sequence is TGTGCCACCTTGCGGGGAAACTCTGGAAACACCATATATTTT. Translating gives CATLRGNSGNTIYF.

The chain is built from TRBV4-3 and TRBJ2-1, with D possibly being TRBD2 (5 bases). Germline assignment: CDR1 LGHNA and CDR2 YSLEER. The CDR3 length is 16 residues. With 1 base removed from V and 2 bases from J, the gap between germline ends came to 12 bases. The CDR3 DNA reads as TGCGCCAGCAGCCAAGTCCGCGGGCGGACCTACAATGAGCAGTTCTTC. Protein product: CASSQVRGRTYNEQFF.

The CDR3 region is CASSLWGTSGLNPSSYNEQFF. In DNA, the CDR3 is TGTGCCAGCAGTTTGTGGGGGACTAGCGGGCTTAATCCGAGCTCCTACAATGAGCAGTTCTTC. The chain carries TRBV6-2 or TRBV6-3 and TRBJ2-1; 12 bases map to TRBD2. V was clipped by 4 bases and J by 0 bases; unmatched bases: 16. Germline V lookup: CDR1 MNHEY, CDR2 SVGEGT. The CDR3 sequence is 21 residues long.

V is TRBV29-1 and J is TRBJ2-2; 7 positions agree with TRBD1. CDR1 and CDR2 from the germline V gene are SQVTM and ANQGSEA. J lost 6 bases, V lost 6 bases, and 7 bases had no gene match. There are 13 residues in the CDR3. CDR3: CSVEGARAGELFF. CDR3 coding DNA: TGCAGCGTCGAGGGGGCGAGGGCCGGGGAGCTGTTTTTT.

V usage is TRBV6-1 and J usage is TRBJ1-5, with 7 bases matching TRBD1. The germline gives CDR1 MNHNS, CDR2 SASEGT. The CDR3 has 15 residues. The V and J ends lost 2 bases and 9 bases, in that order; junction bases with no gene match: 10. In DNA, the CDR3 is TGTGCCAGCAGTGAATTGGGGACAGCGGAAGGGCCCCAGCATTTT. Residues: CASSELGTAEGPQHF.

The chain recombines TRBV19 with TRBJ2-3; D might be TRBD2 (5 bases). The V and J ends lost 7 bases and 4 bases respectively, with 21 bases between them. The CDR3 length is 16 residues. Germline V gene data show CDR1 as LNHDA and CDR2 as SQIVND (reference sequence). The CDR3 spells CASIPTGSSVPDTQYF. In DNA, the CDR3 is TGTGCCAGTATTCCGACGGGGTCCTCAGTACCAGATACGCAGTATTTT.

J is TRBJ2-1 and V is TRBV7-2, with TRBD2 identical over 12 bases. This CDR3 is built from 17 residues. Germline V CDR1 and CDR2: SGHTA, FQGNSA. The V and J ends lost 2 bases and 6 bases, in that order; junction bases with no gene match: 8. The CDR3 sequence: CASSLSSSGGASNEQFF. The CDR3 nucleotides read TGTGCCAGCAGCTTAAGTTCTAGCGGGGGGGCCAGCAATGAGCAGTTCTTC.

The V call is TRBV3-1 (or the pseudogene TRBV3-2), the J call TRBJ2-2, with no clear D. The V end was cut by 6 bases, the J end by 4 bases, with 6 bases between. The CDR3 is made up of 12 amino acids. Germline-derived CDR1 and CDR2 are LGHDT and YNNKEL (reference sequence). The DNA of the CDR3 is TGTGCCAGCAGACAGATCACCGGGGAGCTGTTTTTT. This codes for CASRQITGELFF.

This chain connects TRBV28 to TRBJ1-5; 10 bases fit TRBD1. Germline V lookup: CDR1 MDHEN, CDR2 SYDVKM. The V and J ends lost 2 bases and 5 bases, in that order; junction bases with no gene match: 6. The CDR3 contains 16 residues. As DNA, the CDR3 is TGTGCCAGCAGTTTAGACCGGGGGACAGGGGATCAGCCCCAGCATTTT. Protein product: CASSLDRGTGDQPQHF.

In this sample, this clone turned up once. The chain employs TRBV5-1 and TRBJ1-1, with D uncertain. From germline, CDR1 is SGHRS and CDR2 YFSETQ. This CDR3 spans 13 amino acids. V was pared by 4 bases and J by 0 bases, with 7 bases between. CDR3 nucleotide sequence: TGCGCCAGCAGCCAGGAACTGAACACTGAAGCTTTCTTT. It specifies CASSQELNTEAFF.

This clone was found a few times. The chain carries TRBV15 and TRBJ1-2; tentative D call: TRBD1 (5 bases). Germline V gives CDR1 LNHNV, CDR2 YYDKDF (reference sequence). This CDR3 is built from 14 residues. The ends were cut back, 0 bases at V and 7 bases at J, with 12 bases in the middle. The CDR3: CATSRDPGRIGYTF. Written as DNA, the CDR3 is TGTGCCACCAGCAGAGATCCAGGGCGGATTGGCTACACCTTC.

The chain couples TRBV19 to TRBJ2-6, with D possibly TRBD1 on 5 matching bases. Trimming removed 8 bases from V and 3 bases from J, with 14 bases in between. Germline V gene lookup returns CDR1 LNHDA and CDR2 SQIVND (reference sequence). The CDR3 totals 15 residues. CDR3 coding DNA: TGTGCCAGTCGGCGACAGTTTTATGGGGCCAACGTCCTGACTTTC. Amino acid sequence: CASRRQFYGANVLTF.

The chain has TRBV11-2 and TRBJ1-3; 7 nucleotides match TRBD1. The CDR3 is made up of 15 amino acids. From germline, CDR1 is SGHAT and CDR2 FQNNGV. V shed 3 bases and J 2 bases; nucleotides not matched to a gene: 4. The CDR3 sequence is CASSFRTGAGNTIYF. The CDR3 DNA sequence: TGTGCCAGCAGCTTCCGTACAGGGGCTGGAAACACCATATATTTT.

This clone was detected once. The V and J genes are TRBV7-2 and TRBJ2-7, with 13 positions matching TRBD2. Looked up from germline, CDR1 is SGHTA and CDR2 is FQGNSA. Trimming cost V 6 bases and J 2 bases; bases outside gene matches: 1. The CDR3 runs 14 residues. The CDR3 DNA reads TGTGCCAGCAGACTAGCGGGAGGGCCCTACGAGCAGTACTTC. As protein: CASRLAGGPYEQYF.